This TCR beta chain was captured in a study of blood T cell repertoires in COVID-19. This clone came up a few times. Produced via immunoSEQ multiplex PCR; TCRdb's table is partial and in-frame only. This repertoire shows roughly 180,000 clones, around 83% found once; its top ten account for 5% to 8%. The V gene's germline CDR1 is MNHEY and CDR2 SVGAGI. The trim removed 8 bases at V and 6 bases at J, leaving 8 bases unmatched. The CDR3 is 13 amino acids. The sample taken for sequencing was PBMCs or T cells enriched from blood (not recorded which). This rearrangement joins TRBV6-5 to TRBJ1-2; 8 nucleotides match TRBD1. This receptor was obtained from a man aged 35 to 55 who had recovered from COVID-19. The DNA for the CDR3 is TGTGCCAGCTGGGGGACAGGCTCAAATGGCTACACCTTC. This translates into CASWGTGSNGYTF.